This TCR beta chain came from a study of T cells after yellow fever vaccination. There are a few counts of this clonotype. Generation of TCR cDNA used 5'RACE template switching (which added a universal primer site and UMIs). TCRdb redid the calling of the 5' RACE reads with MiXCR, one entry per CDR3 protein. The sample carries about 320,000 distinct CDR3 sequences, 3.5% to 4.5% recorded once. Germline loops: CDR1 DFQATT, CDR2 SNEGSKA (reference sequence). Trimming pared 6 bases from V and 5 bases from J, leaving 19 bases between. This CDR3 is built from 15 residues. This TCR derives from a man aged 18 to 30 who received the YFV17D yellow fever vaccine. The specimen was PBMCs, collected 15 days after the yellow fever booster vaccination. V is TRBV20-1 and J is TRBJ2-2; D unclear. The CDR3 protein is CSAPGGSSFTGELFF. DNA for the CDR3: TGCAGTGCCCCCGGCGGCTCTAGTTTTACCGGGGAGCTGTTTTTT.